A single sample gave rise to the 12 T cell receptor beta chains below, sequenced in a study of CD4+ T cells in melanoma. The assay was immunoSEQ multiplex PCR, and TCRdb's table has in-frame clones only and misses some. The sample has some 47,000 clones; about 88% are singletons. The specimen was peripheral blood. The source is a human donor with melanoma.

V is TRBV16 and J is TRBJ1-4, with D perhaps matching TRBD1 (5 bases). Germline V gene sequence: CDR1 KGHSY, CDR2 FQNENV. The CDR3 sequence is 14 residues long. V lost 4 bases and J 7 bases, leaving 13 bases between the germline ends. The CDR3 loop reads CASSPGRASEKLFF. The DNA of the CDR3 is TGTGCCAGCAGCCCAGGGAGGGCGAGTGAAAAACTGTTTTTT.

The DNA for the CDR3 is TGTGCCAGCTCACCAATCGGGACAGGGGGCGCAGATGGAAACACCATATATTTT. This gives the protein CASSPIGTGGADGNTIYF. V and J are TRBV18 and TRBJ1-3; 12 bases line up with TRBD1. The germline gives CDR1 KGHSH, CDR2 LQKENI. CDR3 length equals 18 residues. V was clipped by 2 bases and J by 3 bases; unmatched bases: 8.

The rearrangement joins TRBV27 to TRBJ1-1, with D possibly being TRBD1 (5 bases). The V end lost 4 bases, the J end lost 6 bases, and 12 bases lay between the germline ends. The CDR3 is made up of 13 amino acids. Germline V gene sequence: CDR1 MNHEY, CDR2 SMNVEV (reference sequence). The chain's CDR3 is CASSSYRTSEAFF. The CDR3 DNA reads TGTGCCAGCAGTTCTTACAGGACTTCTGAAGCTTTCTTT.

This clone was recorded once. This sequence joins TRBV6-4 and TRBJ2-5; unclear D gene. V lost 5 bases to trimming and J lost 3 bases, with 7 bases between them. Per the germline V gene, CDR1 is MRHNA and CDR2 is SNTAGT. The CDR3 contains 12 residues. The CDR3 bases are TGTGCCAGCAGTCCGCGAAAAGAGACCCAGTACTTC. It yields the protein CASSPRKETQYF.

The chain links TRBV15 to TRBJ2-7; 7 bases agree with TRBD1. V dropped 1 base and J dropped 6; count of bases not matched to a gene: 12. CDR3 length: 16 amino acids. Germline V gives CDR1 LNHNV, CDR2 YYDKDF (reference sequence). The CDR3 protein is CATSRGVITGEVEQYF. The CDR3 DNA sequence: TGTGCCACCAGCAGAGGGGTCATAACAGGGGAAGTCGAGCAGTACTTC.

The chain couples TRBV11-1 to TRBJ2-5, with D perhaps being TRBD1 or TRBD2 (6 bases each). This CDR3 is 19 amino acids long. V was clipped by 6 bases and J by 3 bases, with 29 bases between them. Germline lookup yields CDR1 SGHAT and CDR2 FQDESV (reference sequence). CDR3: CASSLPTQIRRGLKETQYF. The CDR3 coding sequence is TGTGCCAGCAGTTTACCTACCCAAATCCGCCGGGGGCTGAAAGAGACCCAGTACTTC.

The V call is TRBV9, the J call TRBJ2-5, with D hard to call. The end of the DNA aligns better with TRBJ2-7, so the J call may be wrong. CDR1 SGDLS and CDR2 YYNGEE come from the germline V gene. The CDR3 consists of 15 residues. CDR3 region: CASSPGPSPNYEQYF. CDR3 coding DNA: TGTGCCAGCAGCCCAGGACCGTCCCCAAACTACGAGCAGTACTTC.

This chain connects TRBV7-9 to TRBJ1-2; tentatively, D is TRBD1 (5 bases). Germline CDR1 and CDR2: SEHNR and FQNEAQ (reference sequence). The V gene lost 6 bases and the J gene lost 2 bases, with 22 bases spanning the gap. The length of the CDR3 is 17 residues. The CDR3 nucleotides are TGTGCCAGCAGTCGGGGGGGGGTCCGGGACTCCAACTATGGCTACACCTTC. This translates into CASSRGGVRDSNYGYTF.

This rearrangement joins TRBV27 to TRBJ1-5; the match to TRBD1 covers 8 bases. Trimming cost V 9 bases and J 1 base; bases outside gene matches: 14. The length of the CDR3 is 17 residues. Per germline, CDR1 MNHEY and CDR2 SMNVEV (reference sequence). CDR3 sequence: CASSPWAGGGSNQPQHF. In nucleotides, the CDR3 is TGTGCCAGTTCCCCGTGGGCAGGGGGCGGAAGCAATCAGCCCCAGCATTTT.

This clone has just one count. The CDR3 DNA reads as TGTGCCAGCGGGGCCATGGAGACCCAGTACTTC. Translating it yields CASGAMETQYF. The chain is built from TRBV5-6 and TRBJ2-5; a possible D gene is TRBD1 (5 bases). Germline CDR1 SGHDT, CDR2 YYEEEE. V lost 7 bases to trimming and J lost 5 bases, with 9 bases between them. This CDR3 region has 11 residues.

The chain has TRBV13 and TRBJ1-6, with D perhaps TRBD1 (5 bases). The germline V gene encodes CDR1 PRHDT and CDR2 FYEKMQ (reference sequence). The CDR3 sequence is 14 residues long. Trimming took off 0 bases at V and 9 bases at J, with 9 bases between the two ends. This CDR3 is CASSLGRGVSPLHF. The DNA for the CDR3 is TGTGCCAGCAGCTTAGGCCGGGGGGTTTCACCCCTCCACTTT.

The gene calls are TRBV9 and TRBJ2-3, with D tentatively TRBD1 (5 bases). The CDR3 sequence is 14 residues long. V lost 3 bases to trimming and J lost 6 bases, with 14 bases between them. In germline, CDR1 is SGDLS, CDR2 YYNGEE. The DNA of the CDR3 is TGTGCCAGCAGCGAGGACATGAGACACGATACGCAGTATTTT. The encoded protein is CASSEDMRHDTQYF.